These 13 T cell receptor beta chains originate from one sample sequenced in a study of ipilimumab plus nivolumab after autologous stem cell transplantation. Some clones are missing from TCRdb's copy, which holds only in-frame ones; the method was immunoSEQ multiplex PCR. This table has 77,000 or so clones, 75% to 85% appearing once. Sequencing used PBMCs, obtained in a trial of ipilimumab plus nivolumab as post-transplant consolidation. These receptor sequences come from a male donor with diffuse large B-cell lymphoma.

This clone was recorded a few times. The chain employs TRBV27 and TRBJ1-3; D is ambiguous. Trimming took off 4 bases at V and 2 bases at J, with 9 bases between the two ends. Per the germline V gene, CDR1 is MNHEY and CDR2 is SMNVEV (reference sequence). The CDR3 is made up of 14 amino acids. The CDR3 region is CASSSFGAGNTIYF. DNA for the CDR3: TGTGCCAGCAGTTCATTCGGGGCTGGAAACACCATATATTTT.

This chain uses TRBV29-1 with TRBJ1-2; TRBD1 matches at 8 bases. The CDR3 extends over 15 amino acids. CDR1 is SQVTM and CDR2 is ANQGSEA in the germline V gene. The junction had 6 bases not matched to a gene; V was cut back by 0 bases and J by 3 bases. CDR3 nucleotide sequence: TGCAGCGTTGAAGAAAGGACAGGGAGGGACTATGGCTACACCTTC. The encoded protein is CSVEERTGRDYGYTF. The complete variable domain, with remaining parts taken from reference TRBV29-1 and TRBJ1-2, reads SAVISQKPSRDICQRGTSLTIQCQVDSQVTMMFWYRQQPGQSLTLIATANQGSEATYESGFVIDKFPISRPNLTFSTLTVSNMSPEDSSIYLCSVEERTGRDYGYTFGSGTRLTVV.

V is TRBV5-1 and J is TRBJ1-4; 7 nucleotides agree with TRBD1. The germline V gene encodes CDR1 SGHRS and CDR2 YFSETQ. The CDR3 has 15 residues. Losses at the gene ends were 4 bases for V and 3 bases for J; bases not matched to a gene: 6. For the CDR3, the DNA is TGCGCCAGCAGCCCCTCAGACAGGGCTAATGAAAAACTGTTTTTT. Its protein is CASSPSDRANEKLFF.

A few counts support this clone. The chain links TRBV6-6 to TRBJ2-3, with a tentative D call TRBD2 (6 bases). Germline V gene lookup returns CDR1 MNHNY and CDR2 SVGAGI (reference sequence). V was trimmed by 2 bases and J by 4 bases, leaving 16 bases between them. The CDR3 extends over 16 amino acids. DNA of the CDR3: TGTGCCAGCAGTTACGGGTATCGGAGGGGCCCAGATACGCAGTATTTT. Residues: CASSYGYRRGPDTQYF.

This chain uses TRBV7-9 with TRBJ2-1, with 7 nucleotides matching TRBD2. V lost 8 bases and J lost 0; bases outside the gene matches: 13. The CDR3 length is 17 residues. The germline V gene encodes CDR1 SEHNR and CDR2 FQNEAQ (reference sequence). Here the CDR3 DNA reads TGTGCCAGCCTAATCGGAAAAGCGGGAAGCTCCTACAATGAGCAGTTCTTC. Protein: CASLIGKAGSSYNEQFF.

This clone was seen just once. The rearrangement links TRBV6-6 to TRBJ1-3; D gene unclear. The length of the CDR3 is 14 residues. In germline, CDR1 is MNHNY, CDR2 SVGAGI (reference sequence). Trimming pared 7 bases from V and 2 bases from J, leaving 12 bases between. CDR3: CASTGSSAGNTIYF. The CDR3 nucleotides read TGTGCCAGCACCGGATCTTCTGCTGGAAACACCATATATTTT.

The chain is built from TRBV7-2 and TRBJ2-7; no clear D gene. The CDR3 has 12 amino acids. Germline V gives CDR1 SGHTA, CDR2 FQGNSA. Trimming cost V 8 bases and J 2 bases, with 10 bases left between them. The CDR3 sequence: CASSSDTYEQYF. The CDR3, as DNA: TGTGCCAGCTCCTCCGACACCTACGAGCAGTACTTC.

This chain joins TRBV6-5 and TRBJ1-1; D unresolved. Germline loops: CDR1 MNHEY, CDR2 SVGAGI. Trimming pared 1 base from V and 3 bases from J, leaving 9 bases between. The CDR3 length is 14 residues. The CDR3 protein is CASSYWQKDTEAFF. The CDR3 nucleotides read TGTGCCAGCAGTTACTGGCAAAAGGACACTGAAGCTTTCTTT.

This chain links TRBV15 with TRBJ1-5; no firm D call. The germline gives CDR1 LNHNV, CDR2 YYDKDF (reference sequence). The V and J ends lost 1 base and 0 bases respectively, with 10 bases between them. The CDR3 loop spans 16 amino acids. The CDR3 bases are TGTGCCACCAGCAGAGGATTGAGCTCTAGCAATCAGCCCCAGCATTTT. It yields the protein CATSRGLSSSNQPQHF.

V gene TRBV19 combines with J gene TRBJ2-2; 10 nucleotides match TRBD2. J was trimmed by 3 bases and V by 9 bases; bases with no gene match: 13. CDR1 and CDR2 (germline): LNHDA, SQIVND (reference sequence). This CDR3 region has 17 residues. CDR3 amino acids: CASSAGGILEYTGELFF. CDR3 bases: TGTGCCAGCTCAGCGGGGGGGATCCTTGAGTACACCGGGGAGCTGTTTTTT.

The chain joins TRBV28 to TRBJ1-1; perhaps TRBD1 as D (5 bases). The germline CDR1 and CDR2 sequences are MDHEN and SYDVKM. This CDR3 region has 13 residues. The V end was cut by 3 bases, the J end by 5 bases, with 10 bases between. This CDR3 is CASSLGGLTEAFF. CDR3 bases: TGTGCCAGCAGTTTGGGGGGTTTGACTGAAGCTTTCTTT.

The rearrangement joins TRBV7-9 to TRBJ2-3, with D unresolved. With 1 base removed from V and 5 bases from J, the gap between germline ends came to 10 bases. The CDR3 runs to 14 residues. Germline V CDR1 and CDR2: SEHNR, FQNEAQ (reference sequence). The CDR3 DNA reads as TGTGCCAGCAGCTTAGGTTCGTCCGAAGATACGCAGTATTTT. It is translated as CASSLGSSEDTQYF.

The chain couples TRBV2 to TRBJ1-2; TRBD1 is a possible D gene (6 bases). Per germline, CDR1 SNHLY and CDR2 FYNNEI. Deletions cut 2 bases from V and 0 bases from J, with 19 bases between. The length of the CDR3 is 18 residues. CDR3 in DNA: TGTGCCAGCAGTGAATTCATTGTCGGGGACATAGCTAACTATGGCTACACCTTC. Translation gives CASSEFIVGDIANYGYTF.